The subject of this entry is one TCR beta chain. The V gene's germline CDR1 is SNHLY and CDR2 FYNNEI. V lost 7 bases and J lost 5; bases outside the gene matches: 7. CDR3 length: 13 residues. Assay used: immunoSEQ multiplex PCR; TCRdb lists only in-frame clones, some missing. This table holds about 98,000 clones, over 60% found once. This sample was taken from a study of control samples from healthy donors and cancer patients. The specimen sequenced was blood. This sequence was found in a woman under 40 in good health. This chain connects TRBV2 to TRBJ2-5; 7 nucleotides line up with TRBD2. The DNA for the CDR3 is TGTGCCAGCAAGGGCGGGGGTATGGAGACCCAGTACTTC. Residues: CASKGGGMETQYF.